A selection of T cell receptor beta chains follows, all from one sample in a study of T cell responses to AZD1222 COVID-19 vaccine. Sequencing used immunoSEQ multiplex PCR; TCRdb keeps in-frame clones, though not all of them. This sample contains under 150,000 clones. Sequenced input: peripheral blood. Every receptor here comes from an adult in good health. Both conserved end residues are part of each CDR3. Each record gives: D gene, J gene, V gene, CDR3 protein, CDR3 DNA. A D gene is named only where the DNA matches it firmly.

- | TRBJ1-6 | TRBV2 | CASSEGHNSPLHF | TGTGCCAGCAGTGAGGGGCATAATTCACCCCTCCACTTT
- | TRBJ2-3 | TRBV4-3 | CASSLLPKGGGRDTQYF | TGCGCCAGCAGCCTGCTCCCAAAGGGAGGGGGCCGAGATACGCAGTATTTT
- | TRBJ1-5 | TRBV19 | CASSIDAETRQPQHF | TGTGCCAGTAGTATAGACGCAGAGACACGACAGCCCCAGCATTTT
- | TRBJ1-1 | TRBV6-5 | CASSRAGEAFF | TGTGCCAGCAGCCGGGCGGGTGAAGCTTTCTTT
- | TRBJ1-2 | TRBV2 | CATGPSGGNGYTF | TGTGCCACCGGACCTTCCGGAGGGAATGGCTACACCTTC
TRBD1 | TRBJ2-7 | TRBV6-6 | CASSPNRDRGYQYF | TGTGCCAGCAGTCCCAACCGGGACAGGGGATACCAGTACTTC
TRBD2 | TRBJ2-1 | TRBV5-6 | CASSYQTGLAVGNEQFF | TGTGCCAGCAGCTACCAAACAGGACTAGCGGTGGGGAATGAGCAGTTCTTC
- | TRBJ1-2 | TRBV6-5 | CASTIHNNYGYTF | TGTGCCAGCACTATACACAATAACTATGGCTACACCTTC
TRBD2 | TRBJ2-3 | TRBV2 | CASSQTGLAGASTDTQYF | TGTGCCAGCAGCCAAACGGGGCTAGCGGGGGCCTCCACAGATACGCAGTATTTT
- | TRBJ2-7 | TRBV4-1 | CASSQDPGGGDEQYF | TGCGCCAGCAGCCAAGATCCGGGGGGCGGCGACGAGCAGTACTTC
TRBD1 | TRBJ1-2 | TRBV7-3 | CASSLNGLGTGSGYTF | TGTGCCAGCAGCTTAAACGGATTGGGGACAGGGAGTGGCTACACCTTC
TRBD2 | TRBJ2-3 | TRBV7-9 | CASSLGLAAITDTQYF | TGTGCCAGCAGCTTAGGGCTAGCGGCCATCACAGATACGCAGTATTTT
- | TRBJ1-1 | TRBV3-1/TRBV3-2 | CASSQDGGRVWAFF | TGTGCCAGCAGCCAAGATGGAGGCAGGGTCTGGGCTTTCTTT
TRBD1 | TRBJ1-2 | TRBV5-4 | CASSPRTGGNYGYTF | TGTGCCAGCAGCCCTAGGACAGGGGGAAACTATGGCTACACCTTC
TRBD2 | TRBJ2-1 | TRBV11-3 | CASSPEGLAVYNEQFF | TGTGCCAGCAGCCCAGAAGGACTAGCGGTATACAATGAGCAGTTCTTC
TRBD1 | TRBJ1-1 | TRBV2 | CASSEDRPMNTEAFF | TGTGCCAGCAGTGAGGACAGGCCGATGAACACTGAAGCTTTCTTT
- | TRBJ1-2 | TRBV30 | CAWSIGWGYGYTF | TGTGCCTGGAGTATCGGGTGGGGGTATGGCTACACCTTC
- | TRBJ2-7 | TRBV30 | CAWSRAGYEQYF | TGTGCCTGGAGTCGGGCAGGGTACGAGCAGTACTTC
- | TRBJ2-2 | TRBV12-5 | CASGFQRGGGELFF | TGTGCTAGTGGTTTTCAGAGGGGAGGCGGGGAGCTGTTTTTT
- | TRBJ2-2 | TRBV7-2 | CASSLGSRNTGELFF | TGTGCCAGCAGCTTAGGGTCTAGGAACACCGGGGAGCTGTTTTTT
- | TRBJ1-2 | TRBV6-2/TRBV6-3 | CASSSVSVRHGYTF | TGTGCCAGCAGTTCGGTTTCGGTACGCCATGGCTACACCTTC
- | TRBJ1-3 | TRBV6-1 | CASSQGWANSGNTIYF | TGTGCCAGCAGTCAAGGGTGGGCGAACTCTGGAAACACCATATATTTT
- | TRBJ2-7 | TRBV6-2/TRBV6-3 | CASSYKGILYEQYF | TGTGCCAGCAGTTACAAGGGGATACTATACGAGCAGTACTTC
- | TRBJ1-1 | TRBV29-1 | CSVENGGEAFF | TGCAGCGTTGAAAACGGGGGGGAAGCTTTCTTT
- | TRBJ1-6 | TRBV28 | CASSYRQAYSSPLHF | TGTGCCAGCAGTTATCGACAGGCCTACTCGTCACCCCTCCACTTT
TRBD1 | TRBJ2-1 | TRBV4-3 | CASSQVRFGTGTNNEQFF | TGCGCCAGCAGCCAAGTAAGGTTCGGGACAGGGACGAACAATGAGCAGTTCTTC
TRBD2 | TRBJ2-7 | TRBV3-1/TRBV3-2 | CASSQGFSPSGGALYEQYF | TGTGCCAGCAGCCAAGGCTTTTCGCCTAGCGGGGGGGCATTATACGAGCAGTACTTC
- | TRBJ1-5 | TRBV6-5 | CASSSIQGGANQPQHF | TGTGCCAGCAGTTCGATACAGGGAGGTGCCAATCAGCCCCAGCATTTT
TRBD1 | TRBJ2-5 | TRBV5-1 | CASSQGTGNQETQYF | TGCGCCAGCAGCCAAGGGACAGGGAATCAAGAGACCCAGTACTTC
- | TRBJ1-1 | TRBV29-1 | CSVDRGITEAFF | TGCAGCGTTGACAGGGGTATAACTGAAGCTTTCTTT
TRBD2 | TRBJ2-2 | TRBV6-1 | CASSESSGGAGELFF | TGTGCCAGCAGTGAATCTAGCGGGGGGGCCGGGGAGCTGTTTTTT
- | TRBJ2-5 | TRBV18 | CASSPRPQETQYF | TGTGCCAGCTCACCACGACCCCAAGAGACCCAGTACTTC
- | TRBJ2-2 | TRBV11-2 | CASSLSYTGELFF | TGTGCCAGCAGCTTAAGTTACACCGGGGAGCTGTTTTTT
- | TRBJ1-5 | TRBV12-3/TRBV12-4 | CASRAGNQPQHF | TGTGCCAGCAGGGCAGGTAATCAGCCCCAGCATTTT
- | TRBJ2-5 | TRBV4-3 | CASSQGHGETQYF | TGCGCCAGCAGCCAGGGACACGGGGAGACCCAGTACTTC
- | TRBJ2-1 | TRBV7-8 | CASSLLGGGLDEQFF | TGTGCCAGCAGCTTATTGGGGGGGGGCTTAGATGAGCAGTTCTTC
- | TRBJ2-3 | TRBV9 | CASSGYVSTDTQYF | TGTGCCAGCAGCGGGTACGTTAGCACAGATACGCAGTATTTT
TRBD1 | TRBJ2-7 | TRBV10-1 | CASSEGTGGYEQYF | TGCGCCAGCAGTGAGGGGACAGGGGGCTACGAGCAGTACTTC
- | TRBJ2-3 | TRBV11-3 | CASSSLTDTQYF | TGTGCCAGCAGCTCCCTCACAGATACGCAGTATTTT
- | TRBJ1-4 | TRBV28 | CASSLLSGWGEKLFF | TGTGCCAGCAGTTTATTGTCAGGGTGGGGTGAAAAACTGTTTTTT
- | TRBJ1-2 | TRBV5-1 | CASSLAGLNYGYTF | TGCGCCAGCAGCTTGGCGGGACTCAACTATGGCTACACCTTC
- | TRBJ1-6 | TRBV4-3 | CASSAGGNSPLHF | TGCGCCAGCAGCGCTGGGGGGAATTCACCCCTCCACTTT
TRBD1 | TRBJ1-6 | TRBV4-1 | CASSQWDRSNSPLHF | TGCGCCAGCAGCCAATGGGACAGGAGCAATTCACCCCTCCACTTT
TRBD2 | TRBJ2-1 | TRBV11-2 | CASSLFLAGIYNEQFF | TGTGCCAGCAGCTTATTCCTAGCGGGGATCTACAATGAGCAGTTCTTC
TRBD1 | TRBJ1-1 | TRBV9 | CASSVVPTGSTEAFF | TGTGCCAGCAGCGTAGTCCCGACAGGGAGCACTGAAGCTTTCTTT
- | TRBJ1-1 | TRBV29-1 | CSVDFLPNRETNTEAFF | TGCAGCGTTGATTTTCTACCAAACCGGGAAACCAACACTGAAGCTTTCTTT
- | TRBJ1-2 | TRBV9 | CASSGPPWVANYGYTF | TGTGCCAGCAGCGGCCCCCCCTGGGTCGCCAACTATGGCTACACCTTC
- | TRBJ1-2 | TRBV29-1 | CSVEDPEGYGYTF | TGCAGCGTTGAAGACCCGGAGGGCTATGGCTACACCTTC
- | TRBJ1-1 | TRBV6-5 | CASYPGRETEAFF | TGTGCCAGCTATCCCGGTCGGGAGACAGAAGCTTTCTTT
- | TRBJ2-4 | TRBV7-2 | CASSPEGGLAKNIQYF | TGTGCCAGCAGCCCCGAAGGTGGGTTAGCCAAAAACATTCAGTACTTC
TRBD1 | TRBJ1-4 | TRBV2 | CASSAARGDRKLFF | TGTGCCAGCAGTGCAGCCAGGGGGGATAGAAAACTGTTTTTT
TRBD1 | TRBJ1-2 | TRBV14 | CASSHRQGANYGYTF | TGTGCCAGCAGCCACAGACAGGGAGCTAACTATGGCTACACCTTC
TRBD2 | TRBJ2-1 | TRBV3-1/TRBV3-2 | CASSRLAINEQFF | TGTGCCAGCAGCCGACTAGCGATAAATGAGCAGTTCTTC
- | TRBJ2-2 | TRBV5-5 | CASSLGWETGELFF | TGTGCCAGCAGCTTGGGGTGGGAAACCGGGGAGCTGTTTTTT
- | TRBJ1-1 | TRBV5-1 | CASRFTSGNTEAFF | TGCGCCAGCAGGTTCACGTCGGGGAACACTGAAGCTTTCTTT
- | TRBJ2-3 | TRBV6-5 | CASSYGTDTQYF | TGTGCCAGCAGTTACGGCACAGATACGCAGTATTTT
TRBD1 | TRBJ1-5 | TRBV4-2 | CASSQAWDREGQPQHF | TGTGCCAGCAGCCAAGCTTGGGACAGGGAAGGTCAGCCCCAGCATTTT